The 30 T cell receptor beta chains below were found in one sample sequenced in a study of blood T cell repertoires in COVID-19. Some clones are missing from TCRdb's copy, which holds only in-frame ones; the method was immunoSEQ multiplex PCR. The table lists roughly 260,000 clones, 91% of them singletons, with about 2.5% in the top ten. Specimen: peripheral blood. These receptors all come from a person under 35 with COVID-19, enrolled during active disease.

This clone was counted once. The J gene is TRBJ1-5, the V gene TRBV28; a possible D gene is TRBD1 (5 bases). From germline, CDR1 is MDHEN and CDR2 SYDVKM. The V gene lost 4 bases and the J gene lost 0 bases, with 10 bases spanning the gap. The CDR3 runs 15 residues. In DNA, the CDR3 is TGTGCCAGCAGTTCTACAGGATATAGCAATCAGCCCCAGCATTTT. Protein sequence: CASSSTGYSNQPQHF.

As DNA, the CDR3 is TGTGCCAGCAGTGCGACAGCGAGCACAGATACGCAGTATTTT. Translated, it gives CASSATASTDTQYF. The chain links TRBV6-4 to TRBJ2-3, with D maybe TRBD1 (5 bases). This CDR3 has 14 amino acids. Germline V lookup: CDR1 MRHNA, CDR2 SNTAGT. V was clipped by 4 bases and J by 0 bases, with 8 bases between them.

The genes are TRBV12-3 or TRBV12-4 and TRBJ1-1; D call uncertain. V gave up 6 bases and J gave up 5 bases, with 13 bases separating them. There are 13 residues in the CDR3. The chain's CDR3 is CASSTGILTEAFF. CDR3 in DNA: TGTGCCAGCAGCACCGGGATTTTGACTGAAGCTTTCTTT.

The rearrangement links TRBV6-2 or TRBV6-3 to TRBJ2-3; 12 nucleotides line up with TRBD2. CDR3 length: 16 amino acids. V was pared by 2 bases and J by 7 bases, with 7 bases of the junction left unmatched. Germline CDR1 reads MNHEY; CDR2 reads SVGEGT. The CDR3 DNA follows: TGTGCCAGCAGTTACGCGACTAGCGGGAGTACATATACGCAGTATTTT. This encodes CASSYATSGSTYTQYF.

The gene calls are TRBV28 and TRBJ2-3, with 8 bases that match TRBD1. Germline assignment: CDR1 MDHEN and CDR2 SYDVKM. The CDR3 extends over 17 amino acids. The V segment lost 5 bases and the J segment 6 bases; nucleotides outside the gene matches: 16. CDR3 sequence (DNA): TGTGCCAGCAGTCCCGCAGTCGGTCAGGGGGCAATGGATACGCAGTATTTT. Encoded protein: CASSPAVGQGAMDTQYF.

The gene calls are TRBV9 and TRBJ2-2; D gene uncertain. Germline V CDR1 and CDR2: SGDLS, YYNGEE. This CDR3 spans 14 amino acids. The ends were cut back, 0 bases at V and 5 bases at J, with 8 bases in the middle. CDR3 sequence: CASSVVEFTGELFF. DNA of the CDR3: TGTGCCAGCAGCGTAGTCGAGTTTACCGGGGAGCTGTTTTTT. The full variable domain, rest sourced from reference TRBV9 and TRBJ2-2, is DSGVTQTPKHLITATGQRVTLRCSPRSGDLSVYWYQQSLDQGLQFLIQYYNGEERAKGNILERFSAQQFPDLHSELNLSSLELGDSALYFCASSVVEFTGELFFGEGSRLTVL.

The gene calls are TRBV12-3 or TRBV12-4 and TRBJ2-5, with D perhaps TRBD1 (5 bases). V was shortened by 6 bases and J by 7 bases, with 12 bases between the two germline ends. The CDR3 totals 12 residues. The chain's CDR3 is CASSGQKGTQYF. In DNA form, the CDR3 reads TGTGCCAGCAGCGGACAAAAAGGGACCCAGTACTTC.

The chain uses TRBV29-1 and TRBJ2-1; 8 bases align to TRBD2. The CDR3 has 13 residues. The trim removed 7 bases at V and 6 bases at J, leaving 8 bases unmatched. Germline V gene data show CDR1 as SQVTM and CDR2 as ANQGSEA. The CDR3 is CSAWTGLGNEQFF. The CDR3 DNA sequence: TGCAGCGCATGGACGGGACTAGGCAATGAGCAGTTCTTC.

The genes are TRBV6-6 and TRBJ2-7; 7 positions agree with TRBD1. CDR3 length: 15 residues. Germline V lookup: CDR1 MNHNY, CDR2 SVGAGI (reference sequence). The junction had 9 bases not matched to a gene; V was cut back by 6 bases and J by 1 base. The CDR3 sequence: CASRTHRGISYEQYF. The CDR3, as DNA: TGTGCCAGCAGGACCCACAGGGGAATATCCTACGAGCAGTACTTC.

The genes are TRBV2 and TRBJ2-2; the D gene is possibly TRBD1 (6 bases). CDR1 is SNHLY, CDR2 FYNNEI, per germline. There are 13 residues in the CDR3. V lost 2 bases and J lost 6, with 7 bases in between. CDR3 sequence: CASSEQGPGELFF. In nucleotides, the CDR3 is TGTGCCAGCAGTGAACAGGGGCCCGGGGAGCTGTTTTTT.

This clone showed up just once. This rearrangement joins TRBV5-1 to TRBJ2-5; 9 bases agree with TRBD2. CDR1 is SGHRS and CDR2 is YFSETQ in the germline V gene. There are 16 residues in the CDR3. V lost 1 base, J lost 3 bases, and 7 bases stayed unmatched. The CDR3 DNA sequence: TGCGCCAGCAGCTTGTTGCCAGCGGGAGGAGAAGAGACCCAGTACTTC. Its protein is CASSLLPAGGEETQYF.

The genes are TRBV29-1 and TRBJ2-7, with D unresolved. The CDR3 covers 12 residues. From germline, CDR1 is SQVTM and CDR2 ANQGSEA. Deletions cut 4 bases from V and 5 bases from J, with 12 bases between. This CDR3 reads CSVGTPLNEQYF. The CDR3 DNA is TGCAGCGTTGGTACTCCCCTCAACGAGCAGTACTTC.

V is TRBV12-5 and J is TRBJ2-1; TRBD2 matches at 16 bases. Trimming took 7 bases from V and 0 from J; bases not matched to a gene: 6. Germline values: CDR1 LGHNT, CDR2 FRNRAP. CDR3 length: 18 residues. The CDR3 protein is CASAPGLAGGSSYNEQFF. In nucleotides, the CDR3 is TGTGCTAGTGCCCCGGGACTAGCGGGAGGGAGCTCCTACAATGAGCAGTTCTTC.

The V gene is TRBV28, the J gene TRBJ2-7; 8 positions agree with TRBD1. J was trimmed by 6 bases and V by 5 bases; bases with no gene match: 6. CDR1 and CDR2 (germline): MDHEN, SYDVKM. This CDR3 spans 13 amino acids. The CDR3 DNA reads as TGTGCCAGCAGTGAAGGACAGGGTACCGAGCAGTACTTC. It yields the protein CASSEGQGTEQYF.

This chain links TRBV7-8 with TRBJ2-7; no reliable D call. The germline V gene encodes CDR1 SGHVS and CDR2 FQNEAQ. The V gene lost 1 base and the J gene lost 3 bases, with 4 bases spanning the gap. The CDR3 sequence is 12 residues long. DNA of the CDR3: TGTGCCAGCAGCTTAGTCGGCTACGAGCAGTACTTC. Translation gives CASSLVGYEQYF.

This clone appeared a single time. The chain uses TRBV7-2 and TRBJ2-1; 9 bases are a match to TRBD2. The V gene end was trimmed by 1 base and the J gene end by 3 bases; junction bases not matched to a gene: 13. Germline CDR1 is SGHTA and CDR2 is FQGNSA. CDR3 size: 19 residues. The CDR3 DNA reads TGTGCCAGCAGCTTAGTCGGGTTCGAGGGCGGGAGGGGCTACAATGAGCAGTTCTTC. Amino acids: CASSLVGFEGGRGYNEQFF.

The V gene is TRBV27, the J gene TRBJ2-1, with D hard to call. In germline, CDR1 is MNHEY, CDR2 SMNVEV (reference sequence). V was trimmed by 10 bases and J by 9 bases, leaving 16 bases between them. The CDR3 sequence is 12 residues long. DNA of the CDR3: TGTGCCACCTCGACTGCCTCTTCTGAGCAGTTCTTC. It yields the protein CATSTASSEQFF.

The CDR3 here is CASSEQEIYGYTF. Written as DNA, the CDR3 is TGTGCCAGCAGTGAACAGGAAATCTATGGCTACACCTTC. The rearrangement joins TRBV6-1 to TRBJ1-2; D ambiguous. Trimming removed 2 bases from V and 4 bases from J, with 8 bases in between. The CDR3 loop spans 13 amino acids. Germline V CDR1 and CDR2: MNHNS, SASEGT.

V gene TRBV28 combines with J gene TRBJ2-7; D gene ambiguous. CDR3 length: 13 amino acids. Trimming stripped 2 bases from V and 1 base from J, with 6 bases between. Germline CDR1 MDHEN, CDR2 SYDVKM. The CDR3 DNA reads TGTGCCAGCAGTTTACGAGAGTCCTACGAGCAGTACTTC. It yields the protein CASSLRESYEQYF.

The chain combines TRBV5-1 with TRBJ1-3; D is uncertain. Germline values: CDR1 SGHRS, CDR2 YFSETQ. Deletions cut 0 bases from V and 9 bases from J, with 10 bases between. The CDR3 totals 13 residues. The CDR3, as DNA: TGCGCCAGCAGCTTGGCGGGAGGTTCCACCATATATTTT. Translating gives CASSLAGGSTIYF. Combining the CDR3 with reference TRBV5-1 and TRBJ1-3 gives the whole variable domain KAGVTQTPRYLIKTRGQQVTLSCSPISGHRSVSWYQQTPGQGLQFLFEYFSETQRNKGNFPGRFSGRQFSNSRSEMNVSTLELGDSALYLCASSLAGGSTIYFGEGSWLTVV.

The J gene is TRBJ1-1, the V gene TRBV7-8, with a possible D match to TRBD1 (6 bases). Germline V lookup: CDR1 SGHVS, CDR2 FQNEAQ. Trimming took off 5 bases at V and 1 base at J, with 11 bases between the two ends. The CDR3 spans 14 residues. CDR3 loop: CASSLGTPNTEAFF. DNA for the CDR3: TGTGCCAGCAGCCTCGGGACACCGAACACTGAAGCTTTCTTT. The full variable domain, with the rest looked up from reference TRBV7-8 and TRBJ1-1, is GAGVSQSPRYKVAKRGQDVALRCDPISGHVSLFWYQQALGQGPEFLTYFQNEAQLDKSGLPSDRFFAERPEGSVSTLKIQRTQQEDSAVYLCASSLGTPNTEAFFGQGTRLTVV.

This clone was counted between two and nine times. The CDR3 loop reads CASSEAGGHQPQHF. The CDR3 region has the DNA TGTGCCAGCAGTGAGGCCGGGGGGCATCAGCCCCAGCATTTT. The chain carries TRBV6-4 and TRBJ1-5; a weak D match, TRBD1 (6 bases). The CDR3 is made up of 14 amino acids. Germline assignment: CDR1 MRHNA and CDR2 SNTAGT. Deletions cut 3 bases from V and 5 bases from J, with 11 bases between.

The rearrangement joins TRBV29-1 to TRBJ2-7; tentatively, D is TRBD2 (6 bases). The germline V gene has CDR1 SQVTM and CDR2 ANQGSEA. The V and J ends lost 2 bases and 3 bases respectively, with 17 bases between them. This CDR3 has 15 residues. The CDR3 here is CSVEQFVEGNYEQYF. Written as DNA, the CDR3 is TGCAGCGTTGAACAGTTCGTGGAGGGGAACTACGAGCAGTACTTC.

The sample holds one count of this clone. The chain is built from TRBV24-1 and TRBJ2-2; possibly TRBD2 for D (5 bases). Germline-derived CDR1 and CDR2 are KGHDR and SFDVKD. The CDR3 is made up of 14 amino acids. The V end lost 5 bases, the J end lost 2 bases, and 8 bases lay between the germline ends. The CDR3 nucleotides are TGTGCCACCAGTGGCCTAGCAAACACCGGGGAGCTGTTTTTT. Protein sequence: CATSGLANTGELFF.

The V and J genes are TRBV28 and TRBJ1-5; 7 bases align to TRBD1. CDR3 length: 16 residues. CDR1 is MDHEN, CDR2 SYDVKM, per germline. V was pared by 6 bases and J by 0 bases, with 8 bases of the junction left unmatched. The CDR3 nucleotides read TGTGCCAGCAGCATACCGGGACAGTATAGCAATCAGCCCCAGCATTTT. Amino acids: CASSIPGQYSNQPQHF.

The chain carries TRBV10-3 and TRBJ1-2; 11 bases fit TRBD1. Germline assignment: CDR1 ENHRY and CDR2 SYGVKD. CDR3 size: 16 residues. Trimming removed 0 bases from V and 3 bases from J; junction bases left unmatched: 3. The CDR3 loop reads CAISESGQGAYYGYTF. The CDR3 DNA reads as TGTGCCATCAGTGAGTCTGGACAGGGGGCTTACTATGGCTACACCTTC.

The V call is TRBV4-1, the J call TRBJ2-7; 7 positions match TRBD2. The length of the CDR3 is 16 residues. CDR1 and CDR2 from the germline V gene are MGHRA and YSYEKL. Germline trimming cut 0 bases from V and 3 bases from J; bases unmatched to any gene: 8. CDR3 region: CASSQEGGDSLYEQYF. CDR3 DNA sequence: TGCGCCAGCAGCCAAGAGGGGGGGGACTCCCTCTACGAGCAGTACTTC.

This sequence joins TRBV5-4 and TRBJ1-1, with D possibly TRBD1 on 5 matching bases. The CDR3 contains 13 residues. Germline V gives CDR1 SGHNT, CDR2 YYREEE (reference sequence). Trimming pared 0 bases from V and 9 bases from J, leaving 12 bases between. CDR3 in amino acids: CASSLAEAGKAFF. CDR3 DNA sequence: TGTGCCAGCAGCTTGGCCGAGGCAGGGAAAGCTTTCTTT.

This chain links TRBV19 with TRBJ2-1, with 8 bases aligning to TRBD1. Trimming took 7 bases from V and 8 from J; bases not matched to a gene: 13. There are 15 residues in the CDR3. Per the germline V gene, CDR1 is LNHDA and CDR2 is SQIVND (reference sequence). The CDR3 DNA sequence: TGTGCCAGTACCAAAGGACAGGGAAGAAGGGATGAGCAGTTCTTC. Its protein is CASTKGQGRRDEQFF. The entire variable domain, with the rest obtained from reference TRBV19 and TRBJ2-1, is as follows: DGGITQSPKYLFRKEGQNVTLSCEQNLNHDAMYWYRQDPGQGLRLIYYSQIVNDFQKGDIAEGYSVSREKKESFPLTVTSAQKNPTAFYLCASTKGQGRRDEQFFGPGTRLTVL.

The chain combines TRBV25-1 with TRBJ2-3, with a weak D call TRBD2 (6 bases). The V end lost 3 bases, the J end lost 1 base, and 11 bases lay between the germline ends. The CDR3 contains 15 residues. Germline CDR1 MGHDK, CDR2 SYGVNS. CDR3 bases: TGTGCCAGCAGTGACAAGGGAGGCGGCACAGATACGCAGTATTTT. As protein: CASSDKGGGTDTQYF.